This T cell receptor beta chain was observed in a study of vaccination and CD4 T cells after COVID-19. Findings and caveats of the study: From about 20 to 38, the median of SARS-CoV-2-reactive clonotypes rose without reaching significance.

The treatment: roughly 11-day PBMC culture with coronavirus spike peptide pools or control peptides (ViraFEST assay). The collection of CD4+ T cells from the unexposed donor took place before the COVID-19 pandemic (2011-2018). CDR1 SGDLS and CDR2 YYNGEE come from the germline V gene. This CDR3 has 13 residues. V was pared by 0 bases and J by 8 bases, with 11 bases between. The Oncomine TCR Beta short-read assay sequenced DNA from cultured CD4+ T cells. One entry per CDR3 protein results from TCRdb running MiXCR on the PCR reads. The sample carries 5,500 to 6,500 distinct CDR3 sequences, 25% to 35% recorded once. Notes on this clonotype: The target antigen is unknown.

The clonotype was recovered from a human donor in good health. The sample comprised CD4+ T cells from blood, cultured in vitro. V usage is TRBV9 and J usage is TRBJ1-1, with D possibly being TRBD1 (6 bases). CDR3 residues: CASSVGTEGEAFF. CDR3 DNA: TGTGCCAGCAGCGTAGGGACAGAAGGAGAAGCTTTCTTT.